This TCR beta chain was sequenced for a study of blood T cell repertoires in COVID-19. Study-wide background: Italy, Spain and the United States were the sources of the convalescent and acute COVID-19 samples.

Trimming stripped 6 bases from V and 7 bases from J, with 16 bases between. This CDR3 region has 13 residues. CDR1 MDHEN and CDR2 SYDVKM come from the germline V gene. TCRdb keeps only in-frame clones here, not all; method: immunoSEQ multiplex PCR. Seen here are over 85,000 clones, 75% to 80% observed once, and the top ten hold approximately 16%. The sequenced sample was peripheral blood. The source is a woman aged 80 or older with active or convalescent COVID-19. J is TRBJ2-7 and V is TRBV28; a possible D gene is TRBD2 (7 bases). CDR3 region: CASREGGIKEQYF. CDR3 in DNA: TGTGCCAGCAGGGAGGGGGGGATCAAAGAGCAGTACTTC.